These 8 T cell receptor beta chains originate from one sample sequenced in a study of blood T cell repertoires in COVID-19. Assay used: immunoSEQ multiplex PCR; TCRdb lists only in-frame clones, some missing. The repertoire includes about 130,000 clones, around 86% of them detected once, and over 25% sits in the top ten. Sequencing was done on a sample of peripheral blood. The receptors come from a woman older than 75 with acute or convalescent COVID-19.

This chain links TRBV4-3 with TRBJ2-3; the match to TRBD2 covers 7 bases. Per germline, CDR1 LGHNA and CDR2 YSLEER. The CDR3 is made up of 16 amino acids. V shed 1 base and J 0 bases; nucleotides not matched to a gene: 4. The CDR3 is CASSQGNSGSTDTQYF. CDR3 nucleotide sequence: TGCGCCAGCAGCCAAGGGAATAGCGGGAGCACAGATACGCAGTATTTT.

The CDR3 nucleotides read TGTGCCAGCAGCGGCGGGTCCTACACCTTC. Amino acid sequence: CASSGGSYTF. The rearrangement links TRBV9 to TRBJ1-2; D not resolved. From germline, CDR1 is SGDLS and CDR2 YYNGEE. The CDR3 is 10 residues long. V gave up 3 bases and J gave up 10 bases, with 7 bases separating them.

The chain has TRBV5-1 and TRBJ2-1; 10 bases align to TRBD2. V was clipped by 2 bases and J by 7 bases; unmatched bases: 3. CDR3 length: 14 amino acids. The germline CDR1 and CDR2 sequences are SGHRS and YFSETQ. The CDR3 DNA follows: TGCGCCAGCAGCTTAGCGGGGGGGAGGAATGAGCAGTTCTTC. Its translation is CASSLAGGRNEQFF.

The chain combines TRBV19 with TRBJ1-5; perhaps TRBD1 as D (6 bases). This CDR3 comprises 16 residues. V gave up 2 bases and J gave up 2 bases, with 13 bases separating them. CDR1 and CDR2 from the germline V gene are LNHDA and SQIVND (reference sequence). CDR3: CASSILGARGNQPQHF. CDR3 nucleotide sequence: TGTGCCAGTAGTATATTGGGGGCGCGAGGCAATCAGCCCCAGCATTTT.

The chain links TRBV24-1 to TRBJ1-2; D uncertain. Trimming removed 2 bases at V and 6 bases at J, with 12 bases between. CDR1 is KGHDR, CDR2 SFDVKD, per germline. The CDR3 loop spans 14 amino acids. The CDR3 here is CATSDSSLANGYTF. CDR3 coding DNA: TGTGCCACCAGTGATTCGAGCCTCGCCAATGGCTACACCTTC.

The chain employs TRBV6-1 and TRBJ2-7; TRBD1 might be the D (7 bases). V lost 3 bases to trimming and J lost 5 bases, with 11 bases between them. Germline V lookup: CDR1 MNHNS, CDR2 SASEGT. The CDR3 runs 13 residues. The CDR3 DNA follows: TGTGCCAGCAGTGACAGGGGGGTTGACGAGCAGTACTTC. Its protein is CASSDRGVDEQYF.

A single count supports this clone. This chain connects TRBV6-5 to TRBJ2-7; 7 bases match TRBD1. The CDR3 totals 14 residues. V lost 5 bases and J lost 3; bases outside the gene matches: 7. Germline CDR1 is MNHEY and CDR2 is SVGAGI. For the CDR3, the DNA is TGTGCCAGCAGTCGGGACAGCTCTGTCTACGAGCAGTACTTC. Protein sequence: CASSRDSSVYEQYF.

This rearrangement joins TRBV7-9 to TRBJ1-2; D call uncertain. Trimming pared 3 bases from V and 5 bases from J, leaving 16 bases between. The CDR3 consists of 15 residues. Looked up from germline, CDR1 is SEHNR and CDR2 is FQNEAQ (reference sequence). The chain's CDR3 is CASSFIASAGYGYTF. For the CDR3, the DNA is TGTGCCAGCAGCTTTATAGCCAGTGCCGGGTATGGCTACACCTTC.